This record concerns one T cell receptor (beta chain) sequence. What it binds is not known. This table comes from immunoSEQ multiplex PCR, and its TCRdb copy is limited to in-frame clones, with some not included. This repertoire shows roughly 80,000 clones, around 86% found once; its top ten account for 0.6% to 0.8%. This entry belongs to a study of OX40 agonist ivuxolimab in advanced cancers. Autoimmune disease history or systemic immunosuppression disqualified patients. Trimming at V came to 5 bases and at J to 2 bases, leaving 8 bases not matched to a gene. The CDR3 is 15 residues long. From germline, CDR1 is MNHEY and CDR2 SVGAGI. Findings and limits, study-wide: Among expanded peripheral T cells, antigen specificity went undetermined.

This clonotype was obtained from an adult with an advanced solid tumor such as melanoma, head and neck, liver or kidney cancer. The sample was CD4+ or CD8+ T cells sorted from blood, taken in a trial of the OX40 agonist ivuxolimab. V is TRBV6-5 and J is TRBJ2-5, with 7 bases lining up with TRBD2. The CDR3 here is CASSPRGRGQETQYF. The CDR3 coding sequence is TGTGCCAGCAGTCCCCGTGGGCGGGGGCAAGAGACCCAGTACTTC.